A single T cell receptor (beta chain) is shown here with its context. Its antigen is not identified. This sample was included in a study of post-analysis software for immune sequencing data. Study-level results: Multiple sclerosis was associated with a significant reduction in normalized Chao1 diversity relative to controls. Elevated frequency relative to controls characterized four or five TRBV segments in patients, TRBV5-6, TRBV5-1 and TRBV20-1 among them.

The CDR3 length is 13 residues. V lost 6 bases, J lost 8 bases, and 9 bases stayed unmatched. The germline CDR1 and CDR2 sequences are MDHEN and SYDVKM. Unique molecular identifiers were built into the TCR beta cDNA libraries. TCRdb passed the PCR reads through MiXCR, listing each CDR3 protein once. The data hold fewer than 850,000 distinct CDR3 sequences, with about 32% observed a single time. Sample: blood. This clonotype was sampled from a girl between 5 and 17 years old with multiple sclerosis. This chain uses TRBV28 with TRBJ1-2; 7 nucleotides agree with TRBD1. In DNA form, the CDR3 reads TGTGCCAGCAGGAACAGGGGCGTAGAAGGCTACACCTTC. This encodes CASRNRGVEGYTF.